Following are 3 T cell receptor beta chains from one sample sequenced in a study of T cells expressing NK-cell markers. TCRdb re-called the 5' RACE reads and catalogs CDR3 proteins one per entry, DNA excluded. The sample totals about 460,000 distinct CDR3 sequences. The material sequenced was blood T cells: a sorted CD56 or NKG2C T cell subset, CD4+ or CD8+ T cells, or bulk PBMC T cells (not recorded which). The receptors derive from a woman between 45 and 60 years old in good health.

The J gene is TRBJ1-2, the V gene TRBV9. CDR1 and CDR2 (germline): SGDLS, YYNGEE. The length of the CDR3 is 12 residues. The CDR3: CASSVGPWGYTF. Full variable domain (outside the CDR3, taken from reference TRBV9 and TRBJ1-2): DSGVTQTPKHLITATGQRVTLRCSPRSGDLSVYWYQQSLDQGLQFLIQYYNGEERAKGNILERFSAQQFPDLHSELNLSSLELGDSALYFCASSVGPWGYTFGSGTRLTVV.

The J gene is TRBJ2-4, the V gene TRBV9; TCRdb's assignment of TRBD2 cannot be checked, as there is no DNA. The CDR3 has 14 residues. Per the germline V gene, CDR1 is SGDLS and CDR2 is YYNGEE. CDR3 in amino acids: CASSVVGEGGIQYF.

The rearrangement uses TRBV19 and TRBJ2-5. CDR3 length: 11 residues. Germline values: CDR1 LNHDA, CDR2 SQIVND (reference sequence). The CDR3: CASKLGETQYF.